Given below is one TCR beta chain in context. Its binding antigen is unknown. No per-base quality is available; no much larger clone lies one base away. The protocol used for the library was the immunoSEQ multiplex PCR assay. The multiplex PCR relied on a mix of 60 forward primers for TCR Vbeta segments and 13 reverse primers for TCR Jbeta segments. A multiplex PCR assay on genomic DNA amplified the CDR3 region of rearranged TCR beta genes. The Illumina HiSeq System was used to sequence the amplified TCR beta libraries as 87-base-pair reads. The original pipeline was this. Across the 700 or so repertoires, a later analysis counted roughly 84 million unique TCR beta chains, roughly 11 million of which were shared by at least two donors. Raw reads were error-corrected and collapsed into unique sequences by a nearest-neighbor algorithm in which closely related sequences were merged to remove PCR and sequencing errors. Alignment of CDR3 sequences to IMGT reference sequences was used to assign V, D and J gene segments. For a sequence to be retained, at least a six-nucleotide match to both a V gene segment and a J gene segment was required. Rearrangements were called productive when the CDR3 lacked stop codons and stayed in frame with V and J; all others were non-productive. CDR3 was defined by IMGT convention, running from the second conserved V-encoded cysteine to the conserved J-encoded phenylalanine. The earlier analysis of 500 to 600 of the donors excluded sequences that lacked an unambiguous match to a single V gene segment. An earlier analysis of fewer than 750 of the donors classified V segments as functional when productive rearrangements were above 56.7% and as segregating when the standard deviation between donors was above 5%. A statistical classification framework was built for diagnosing cytomegalovirus status from the catalog of TCR beta chain sequences. V and J gene assignment, in a later analysis, came from comparing TCR nucleotide sequences with IMGT/GENE-DB human TR gene sequences. Using the TCRdist pipeline, a later analysis assigned CDR3 sequences along with most-parsimonious VDJ recombination scenarios. A later analysis defined each TCR beta chain by its CDR3 amino acid sequence plus V-gene family, and excluded reads lacking a unique V-gene family. As a way to deal with suspected cross-contamination and a sequencing artifact, a later analysis dropped approximately 590 nucleotide sequences that were highly shared and had low generation probability. For each public chain, a later analysis derived a clonal expansion index from normalized ranks of inferred template counts within each repertoire. In a later analysis, generation probabilities were computed with a VDJ recombination model fitted to out-of-frame rearrangements, and the resulting probabilities were checked against IGoR. In a later analysis, hypergeometric tests were used to score TCR-TCR, TCR-HLA and TCR-CMV co-occurrence, with a repertoire-size bias correction applied to TCR pairs. False discovery rates were estimated in a later analysis by permuting HLA or CMV assignments 20 times. In a later analysis, co-occurring TCRs were grouped using DBSCAN, and TCRdist sequence similarity was added for clustering within HLA-allele-positive subsets. Repertoires with fewer than 30,000 or more than 120,000 public chains, plus five repertoires with anomalous nucleotide sharing, were excluded from co-occurrence clustering. TCRdb limited this immuneACCESS table to in-frame rearrangements with V and J called. A share of clones is missing; checked studies link under half to unresolved V genes, and the rest is unexplained. Clonal size and the V and J genes are those of that table, whereas D and trimming came from the DNA. This sample has roughly 160,000 clones in its table, and around 84% of those were observed once. The ten biggest clones cover 1% of the sample.

Taken from cysteine to phenylalanine, the CDR3 has 16 residues. The retained sequence is limited to the CDR3, 48 bases, with the frame set at the first base. The germline V gene sets CDR1 to SGHDT and CDR2 to YYEEEE. V loses 4 bases at its end and J loses 9 bases; junction bases beyond the gene matches: 11. This sample stems from a study of cytomegalovirus exposure and HLA in healthy donors (dated by TCRdb to 2016 to 2017). Some background on the complete study: An earlier analysis of 587 of the donors reported 276 Gb of sequence data and around 120 million unique TCR beta sequences obtained from about 179 million T cells. Approximately 310 gigabases of sequencing data and around 85 million unique TCR sequences made up an early release that covered roughly 670 HLA-typed donors. Among the approximately 430 genotyped donors, 75% to 90% belonged to the genetic ancestry cluster associated with self-reported Caucasian donors. The study aimed to test whether signatures of past pathogen exposure could be identified by cataloging public T cell receptors. Using immunosequencing, the study profiled T cell repertoires from some 670 subjects and related those repertoires to cytomegalovirus serostatus. Besides the first cohort of about 730 subjects, a separate validation cohort made up of some 110 different subjects was used. High-throughput TCR immunosequencing, statistical association of individual TCRs with disease status, and machine learning were combined to predict cytomegalovirus infection status. A later analysis re-examined previously published TCR beta repertoires from more than 550 donors and added high-resolution HLA genotyping to investigate patterns of TCR occurrence. In the later analysis, no new phenotypic data were used to find candidate immune exposures; instead, reliance was placed on TCR beta sequences and their occurrence across donors. An earlier analysis of fewer than 750 of the donors used high-throughput TCR beta sequencing to judge whether each TCR beta V gene segment behaved as functional or pseudogenic. Donor age, sex, ethnicity and CMV serostatus were compiled alongside the repertoire data. A later genetic analysis took genome-wide SNP genotypes for 398 of the 666 donors and used that subset as a discovery cohort. All discovery cohort repertoires had been generated on a single sequencing platform. Class I and class II HLA loci were covered by the typing at four-digit resolution. The number of typed donors differed by locus: about 620-640 for A, B, C, DRB1 and DQB1; approximately 540 for DQA1; fewer than 610 for DPA1; and roughly 450 for DPB1. A handful of DR-DQ haplotypes were treated as single units for association and clustering because of strong linkage in the cohort. Among about 400 genotyped donors of the cohort, an average of about 240,000 unique TCR beta nucleotide sequences was sequenced per donor, of which 15% to 20% were non-productive.

Study-wide findings and limitations: A later genetic analysis associated a missense DCLRE1C variant with V-gene and J-gene trimming of TCR beta chains, and an independent cohort replicated the association. A later analysis associated about 16,000 TCR beta sequences with specific HLA alleles at a false discovery rate of 0.05. The sequencing pipeline was judged likely to have produced a cluster of highly shared sequence variants as a technical artifact. The study gave a list of 150 to 200 TCR beta chains associated with cytomegalovirus. In a later analysis, several top co-occurrence clusters were reported to appear linked to parvovirus B19, influenza, CMV and Epstein-Barr virus. In vitro tests confirmed that three of the cytomegalovirus-associated TCR beta chains recognize cytomegalovirus antigens. Only TCR beta chains were sequenced in this cohort, and the absence of alpha or paired-chain data limited detectable features. Cytomegalovirus status was reported to be diagnosed by the classifier with high specificity and sensitivity in both the original and validation cohorts. Across donors, most TCR sequences were observed very rarely, whereas some public TCRs were present in many individuals. Linkage disequilibrium might explain the correlated functional status among segregating V segments, but an unknown experimental factor could not be excluded. According to a later analysis, most CMV-associated TCR beta chains appeared to be HLA-restricted, and the HLA associations seemed to be driven largely by CMV exposure. In a later analysis, the rate of TCR association differed among HLA loci, with DRB1 alleles having the most associated TCRs and HLA-C alleles having the fewest. A further reported finding was that TCR beta sequences accurately predicted the HLA-A and HLA-B alleles for most subjects in the first cohort. The authors suggested that the approach could potentially be extended to other disease states and immunological phenotypes. Compared with the roughly 710-donor mean, donors in an Asian-associated ancestry cluster had fewer N-insertions in productive TCRs, according to a later genetic analysis. Because the 87-base-pair reads could not distinguish some IMGT-functional V segments, including TRBV6-2 and TRBV6-3, those segments were excluded. Because some donors lacked HLA typing at each locus, the association tests relied only on the typed subset. When HLA alleles, especially DR and DQ, strongly co-occurred, TCR associations were difficult to assign to individual alleles. The presence/absence analyses assumed that sequencing depth was roughly uniform across donors, and that assumption may not be true. Compared with equally common non-associated chains, HLA-associated TCR beta chains in a later analysis were more clonally expanded and had lower generation probabilities. Because counts were too low, roughly 17 rarely observed V segments, including chromosome 9 orphons, were left out of the earlier analysis of a few hundred of the donors. For the cohort, immune exposure information was limited to CMV serostatus. In an earlier analysis of roughly 560 of the donors, most TCR beta V segments were observed in productive rearrangements about 87% or about 30% of the time, broadly matching IMGT annotations.

The cohort was made up of approximately 670 healthy bone marrow donors. All cohort members were sampled while nominally healthy, although unrecorded immune exposures were likely present. The donor tested CMV seronegative, placing the donor among the 350 or so seronegative members of the cohort. Every donor gave a peripheral blood sample, and the peripheral blood mononuclear cells from that sample were used for TCR beta sequencing. The Qiagen DNeasy Blood Extraction Kit was used to extract genomic DNA from the blood cell samples. The V and J segments used are TRBV5-6 and TRBJ1-5, with 12 bases matching TRBD1. This receptor was identified in a boy between 2 and 10 years old in good health and CMV-seronegative. Specimen: PBMCs. The CDR3 here reads CASSGGTGGAGGPQHF. DNA sequence: TGTGCCAGCAGCGGAGGGACAGGGGGCGCCGGAGGGCCCCAGCATTTT.